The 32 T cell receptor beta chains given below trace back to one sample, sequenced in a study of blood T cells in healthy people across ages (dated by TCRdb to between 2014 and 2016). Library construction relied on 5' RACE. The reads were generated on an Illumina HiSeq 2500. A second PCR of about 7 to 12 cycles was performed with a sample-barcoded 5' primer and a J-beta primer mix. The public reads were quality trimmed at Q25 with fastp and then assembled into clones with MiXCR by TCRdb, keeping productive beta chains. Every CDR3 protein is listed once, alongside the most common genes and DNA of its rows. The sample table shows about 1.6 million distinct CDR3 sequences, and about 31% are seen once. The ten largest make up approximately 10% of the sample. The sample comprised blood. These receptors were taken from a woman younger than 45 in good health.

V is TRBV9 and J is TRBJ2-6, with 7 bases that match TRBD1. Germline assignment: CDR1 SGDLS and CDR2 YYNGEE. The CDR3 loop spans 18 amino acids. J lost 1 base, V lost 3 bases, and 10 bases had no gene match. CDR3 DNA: TGTGCCAGCAGCGAGATCCGGGACAGTGGATCTGGGGCCAACGTCCTGACTTTC. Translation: CASSEIRDSGSGANVLTF.

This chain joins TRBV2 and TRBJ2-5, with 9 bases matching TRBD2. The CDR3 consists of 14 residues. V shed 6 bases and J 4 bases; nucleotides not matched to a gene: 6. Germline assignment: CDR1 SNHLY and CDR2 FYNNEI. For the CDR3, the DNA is TGTGCCAGCAGATTTAGCGGGAGCGGAGAGACCCAGTACTTC. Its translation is CASRFSGSGETQYF. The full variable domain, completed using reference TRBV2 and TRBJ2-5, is EPEVTQTPSHQVTQMGQEVILRCVPISNHLYFYWYRQILGQKVEFLVSFYNNEISEKSEIFDDQFSVERPDGSNFTLKIRSTKLEDSAMYFCASRFSGSGETQYFGPGTRLLVL.

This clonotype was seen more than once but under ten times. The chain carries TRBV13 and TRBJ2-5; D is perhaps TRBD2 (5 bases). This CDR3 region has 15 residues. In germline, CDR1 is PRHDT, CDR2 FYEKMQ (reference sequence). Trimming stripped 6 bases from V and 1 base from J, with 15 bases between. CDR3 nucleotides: TGTGCCAGCAGTTTGAGTACGAGGGTCCAAGAGACCCAGTACTTC. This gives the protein CASSLSTRVQETQYF.

The CDR3 spells CASSPGAGLDTQYF. The CDR3, as DNA: TGTGCCAGCAGTCCAGGGGCAGGCTTGGATACGCAGTATTTT. The chain combines TRBV6-2 or TRBV6-3 with TRBJ2-3, with a tentative D call TRBD1 (6 bases). From germline, CDR1 is MNHEY and CDR2 SVGEGT. V was cut by 5 bases and J by 6 bases, with 15 bases left in between. The CDR3 is 14 amino acids.

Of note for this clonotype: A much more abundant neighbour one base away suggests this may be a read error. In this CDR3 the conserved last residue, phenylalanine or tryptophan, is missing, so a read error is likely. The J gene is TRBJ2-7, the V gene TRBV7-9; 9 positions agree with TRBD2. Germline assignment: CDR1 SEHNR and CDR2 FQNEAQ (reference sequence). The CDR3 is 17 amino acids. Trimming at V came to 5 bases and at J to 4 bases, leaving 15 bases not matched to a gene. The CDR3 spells CASSHPPGLAGQYEQYL. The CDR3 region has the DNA TGTGCCAGCAGCCATCCACCAGGGCTAGCGGGGCAATACGAGCAGTACCTC.

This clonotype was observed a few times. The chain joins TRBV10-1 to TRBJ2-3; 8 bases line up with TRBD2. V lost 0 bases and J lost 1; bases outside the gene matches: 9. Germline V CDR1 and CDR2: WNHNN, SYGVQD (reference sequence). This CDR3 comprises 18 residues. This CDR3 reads CASSESSSGSSRTDTQYF. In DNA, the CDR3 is TGCGCCAGCAGTGAGTCGAGCAGCGGGAGTTCCCGCACAGATACGCAGTATTTT.

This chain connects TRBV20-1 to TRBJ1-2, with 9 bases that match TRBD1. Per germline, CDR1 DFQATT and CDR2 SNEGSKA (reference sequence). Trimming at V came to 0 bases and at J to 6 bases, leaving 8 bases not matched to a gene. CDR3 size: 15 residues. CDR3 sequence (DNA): TGCAGTGCTAGAGATCAAAAACAGGGGGCGGATGGCTACACCTTC. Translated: CSARDQKQGADGYTF.

CDR3 DNA: TGCGCCAGCAGCTTGTACGGCCCCTCCGCGGGCGAGCAGTACTTC. Its translation is CASSLYGPSAGEQYF. This chain connects TRBV5-1 to TRBJ2-7, with TRBD2 as a possible D gene (5 bases). The V end lost 1 base, the J end lost 6 bases, and 17 bases lay between the germline ends. Per the germline V gene, CDR1 is SGHRS and CDR2 is YFSETQ. The length of the CDR3 is 15 residues.

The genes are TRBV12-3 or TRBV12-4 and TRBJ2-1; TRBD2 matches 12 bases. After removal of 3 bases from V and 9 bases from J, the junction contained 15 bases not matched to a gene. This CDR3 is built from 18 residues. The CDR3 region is CASSFVARTSGIRGEQFF. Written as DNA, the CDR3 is TGTGCCAGCAGTTTTGTCGCGAGGACTAGCGGGATCCGGGGTGAGCAGTTCTTC.

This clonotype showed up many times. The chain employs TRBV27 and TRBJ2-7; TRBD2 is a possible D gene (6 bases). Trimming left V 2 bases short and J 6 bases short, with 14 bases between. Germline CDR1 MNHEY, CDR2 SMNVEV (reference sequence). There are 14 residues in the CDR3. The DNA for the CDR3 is TGTGCCAGCAGTTTAATCGGGGGAGACGGCGAGCAGTACTTC. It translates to CASSLIGGDGEQYF.

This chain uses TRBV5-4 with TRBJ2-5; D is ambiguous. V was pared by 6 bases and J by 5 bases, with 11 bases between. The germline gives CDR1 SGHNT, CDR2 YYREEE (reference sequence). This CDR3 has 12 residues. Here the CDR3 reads CASTVNSETQYF. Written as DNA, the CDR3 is TGTGCCAGCACCGTCAACAGCGAGACCCAGTACTTC.

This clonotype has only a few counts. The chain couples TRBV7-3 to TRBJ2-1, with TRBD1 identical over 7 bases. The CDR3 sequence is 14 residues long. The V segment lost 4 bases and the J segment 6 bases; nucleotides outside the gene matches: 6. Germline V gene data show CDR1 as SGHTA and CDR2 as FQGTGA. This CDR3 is CASSSRKGANEQFF. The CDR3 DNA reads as TGTGCCAGCAGCTCTCGTAAGGGGGCCAATGAGCAGTTCTTC.

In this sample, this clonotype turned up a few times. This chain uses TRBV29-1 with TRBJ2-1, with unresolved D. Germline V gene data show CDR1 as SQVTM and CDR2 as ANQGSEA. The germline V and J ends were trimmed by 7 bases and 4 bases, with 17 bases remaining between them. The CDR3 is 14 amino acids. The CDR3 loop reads CSAAARAIYNEQFF. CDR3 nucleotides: TGCAGCGCCGCCGCCCGGGCCATTTACAATGAGCAGTTCTTC.

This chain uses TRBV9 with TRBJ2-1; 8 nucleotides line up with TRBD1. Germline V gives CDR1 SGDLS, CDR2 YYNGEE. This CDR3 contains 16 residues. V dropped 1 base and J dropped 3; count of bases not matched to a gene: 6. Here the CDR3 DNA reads TGTGCCAGCAGCGTAAACAACAGGGGGGTCTACAATGAGCAGTTCTTC. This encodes CASSVNNRGVYNEQFF.

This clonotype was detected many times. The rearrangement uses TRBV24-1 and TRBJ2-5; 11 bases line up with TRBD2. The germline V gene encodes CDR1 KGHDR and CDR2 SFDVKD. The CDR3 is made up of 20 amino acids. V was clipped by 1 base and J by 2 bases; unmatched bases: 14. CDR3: CATSDFRGGLAGGRQETQYF. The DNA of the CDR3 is TGTGCCACCAGTGATTTTAGGGGAGGGCTAGCGGGAGGTCGGCAAGAGACCCAGTACTTC.

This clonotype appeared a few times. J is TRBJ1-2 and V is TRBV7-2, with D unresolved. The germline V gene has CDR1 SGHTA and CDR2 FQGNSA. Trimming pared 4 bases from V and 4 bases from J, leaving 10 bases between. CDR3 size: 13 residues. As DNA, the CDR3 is TGTGCCAGCAGCTCAGGACGGTCCTATGGCTACACCTTC. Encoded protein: CASSSGRSYGYTF.

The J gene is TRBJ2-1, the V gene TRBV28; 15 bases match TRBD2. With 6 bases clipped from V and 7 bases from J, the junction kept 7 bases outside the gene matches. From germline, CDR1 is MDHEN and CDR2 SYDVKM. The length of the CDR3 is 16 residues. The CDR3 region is CASSLLGTSGGNEQFF. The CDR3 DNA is TGTGCCAGCAGCCTGTTAGGGACTAGCGGGGGGAATGAGCAGTTCTTC.

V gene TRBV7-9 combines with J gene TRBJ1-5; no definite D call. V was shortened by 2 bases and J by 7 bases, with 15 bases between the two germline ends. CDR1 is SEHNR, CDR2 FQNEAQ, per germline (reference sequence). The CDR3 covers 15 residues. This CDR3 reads CASSLRLGRDQPQHF. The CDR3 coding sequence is TGTGCCAGCAGCTTACGCCTCGGGAGAGACCAGCCCCAGCATTTT.

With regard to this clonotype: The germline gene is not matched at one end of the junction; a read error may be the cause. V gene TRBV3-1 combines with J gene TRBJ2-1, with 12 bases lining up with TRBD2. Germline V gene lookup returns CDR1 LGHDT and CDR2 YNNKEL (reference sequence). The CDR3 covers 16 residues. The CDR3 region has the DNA TGTGCCAGCAACCAAGGGACTAGCGGGTATTACAATGAGCAGTTCTTC. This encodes CASNQGTSGYYNEQFF.

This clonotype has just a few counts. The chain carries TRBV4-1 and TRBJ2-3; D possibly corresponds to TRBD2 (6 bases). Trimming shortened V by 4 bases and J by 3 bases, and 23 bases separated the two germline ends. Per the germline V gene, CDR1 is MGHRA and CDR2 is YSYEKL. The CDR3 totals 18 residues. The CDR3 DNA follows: TGCGCCAGCAGCCTTCTAGCCCACCCAGCGGGTGATACAGATACGCAGTATTTT. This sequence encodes CASSLLAHPAGDTDTQYF.

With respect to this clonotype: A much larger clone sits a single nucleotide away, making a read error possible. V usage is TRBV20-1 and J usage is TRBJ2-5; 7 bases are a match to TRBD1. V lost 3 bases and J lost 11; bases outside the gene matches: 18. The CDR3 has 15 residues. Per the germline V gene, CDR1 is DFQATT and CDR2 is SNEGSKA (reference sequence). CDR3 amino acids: CSASERTGQVDEQYF. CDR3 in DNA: TGCAGTGCTAGTGAGCGAACCGGACAGGTGGATGAGCAGTACTTC.

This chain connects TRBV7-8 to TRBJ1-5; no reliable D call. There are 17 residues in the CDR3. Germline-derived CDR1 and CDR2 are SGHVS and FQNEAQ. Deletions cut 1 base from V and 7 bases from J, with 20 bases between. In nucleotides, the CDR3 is TGTGCCAGCAGCTTAGAGGCGAACTCTCCCGGGGTACAGCCCCAGCATTTT. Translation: CASSLEANSPGVQPQHF.

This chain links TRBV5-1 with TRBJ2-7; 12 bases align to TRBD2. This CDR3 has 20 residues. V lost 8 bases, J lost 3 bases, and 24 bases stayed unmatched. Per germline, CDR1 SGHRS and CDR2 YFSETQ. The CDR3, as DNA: TGCGCCAGGAAACTTTCCGGGGTTCTAGCGGGAGGGCCATGGTTCTACGAGCAGTACTTC. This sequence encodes CARKLSGVLAGGPWFYEQYF.

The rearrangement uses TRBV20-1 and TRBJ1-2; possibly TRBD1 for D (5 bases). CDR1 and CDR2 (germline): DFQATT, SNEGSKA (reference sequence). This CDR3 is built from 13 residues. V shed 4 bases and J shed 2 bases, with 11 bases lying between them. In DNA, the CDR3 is TGCAGTGCTAAAGAAGGGGAGAACTATGGCTACACCTTC. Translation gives CSAKEGENYGYTF.

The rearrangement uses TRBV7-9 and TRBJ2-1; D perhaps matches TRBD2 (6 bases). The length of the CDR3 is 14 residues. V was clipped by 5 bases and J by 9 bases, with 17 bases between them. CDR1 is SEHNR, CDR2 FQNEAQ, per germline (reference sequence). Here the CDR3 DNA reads TGTGCCAGCAGCCGTTCTCTAGCGTCCAGTGAGCAGTTCTTC. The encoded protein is CASSRSLASSEQFF. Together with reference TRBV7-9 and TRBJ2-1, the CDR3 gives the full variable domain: DTGVSQNPRHKITKRGQNVTFRCDPISEHNRLYWYRQTLGQGPEFLTYFQNEAQLEKSRLLSDRFSAERPKGSFSTLEIQRTEQGDSAMYLCASSRSLASSEQFFGPGTRLTVL.

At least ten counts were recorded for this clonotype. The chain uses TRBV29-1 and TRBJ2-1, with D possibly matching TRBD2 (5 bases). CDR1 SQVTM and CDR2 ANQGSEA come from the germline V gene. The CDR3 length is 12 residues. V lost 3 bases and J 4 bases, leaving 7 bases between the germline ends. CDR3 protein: CSVESGYNEQFF. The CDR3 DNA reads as TGCAGCGTTGAGAGCGGATACAATGAGCAGTTCTTC.

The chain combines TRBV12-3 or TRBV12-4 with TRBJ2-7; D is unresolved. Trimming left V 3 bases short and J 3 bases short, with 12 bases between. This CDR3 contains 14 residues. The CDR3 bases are TGTGCCAGCAGTTTGGGTGGACCTATCTACGAGCAGTACTTC. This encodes CASSLGGPIYEQYF.

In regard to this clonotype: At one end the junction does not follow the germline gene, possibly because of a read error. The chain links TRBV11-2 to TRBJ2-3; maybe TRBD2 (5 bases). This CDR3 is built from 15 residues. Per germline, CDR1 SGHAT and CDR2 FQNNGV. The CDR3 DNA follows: TGTGCCTGCAGCTTAGAGGGAGATTTCACAGATACGCAGTATTTT. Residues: CACSLEGDFTDTQYF.

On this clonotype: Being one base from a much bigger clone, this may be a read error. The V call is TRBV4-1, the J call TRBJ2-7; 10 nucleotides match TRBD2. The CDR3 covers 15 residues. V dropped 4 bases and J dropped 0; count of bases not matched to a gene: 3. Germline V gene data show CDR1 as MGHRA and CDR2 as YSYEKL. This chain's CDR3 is CASSPGLAYSYEQYF. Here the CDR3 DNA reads TGCGCCAGCAGCCCGGGACTAGCGTACTCCTACGAGCAGTACTTC.

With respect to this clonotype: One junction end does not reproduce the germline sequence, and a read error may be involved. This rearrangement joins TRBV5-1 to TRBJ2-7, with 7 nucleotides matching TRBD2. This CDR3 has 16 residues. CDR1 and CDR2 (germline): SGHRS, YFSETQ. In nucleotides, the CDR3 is TGCGCCTGCAGCTTGTTAGCCGGGGAGGGATCCTACGAGCAGTACTTC. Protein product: CACSLLAGEGSYEQYF.

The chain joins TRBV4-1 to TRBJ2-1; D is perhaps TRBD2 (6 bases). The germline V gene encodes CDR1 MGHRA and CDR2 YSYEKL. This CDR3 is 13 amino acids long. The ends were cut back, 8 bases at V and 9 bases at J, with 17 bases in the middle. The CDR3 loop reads CASGGSGEREQFF. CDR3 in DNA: TGCGCCAGCGGGGGGTCGGGGGAACGTGAGCAGTTCTTC.

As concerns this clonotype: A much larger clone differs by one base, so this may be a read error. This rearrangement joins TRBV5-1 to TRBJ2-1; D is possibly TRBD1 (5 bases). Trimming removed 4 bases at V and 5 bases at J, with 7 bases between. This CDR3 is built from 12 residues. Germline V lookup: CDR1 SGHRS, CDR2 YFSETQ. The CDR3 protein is CASSMTDNEQFF. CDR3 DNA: TGCGCCAGCAGCATGACAGACAATGAGCAGTTCTTC.